This note documents a single TCR beta chain sequence. This sample is part of a study of blood T cell repertoires in COVID-19. Measured with immunoSEQ multiplex PCR; TCRdb has only the in-frame clones, and not every one. The sample holds 250,000 to 350,000 clones, about 88% seen once. Between the trimmed V and J ends, which lost 4 bases and 11 bases, there was a span of 15 bases. The CDR3 is made up of 13 amino acids. The sequencing input was peripheral blood. The chain uses TRBV23-1 and TRBJ1-5, with D maybe TRBD1 (5 bases). TRBV23-1 is placed among ORFs of uncertain function. This TCR came from a woman aged 55-75 years with acute or convalescent COVID-19. CDR3 coding DNA: TGCGCCAGCAGTCCCTCGGGGACTTGGGCCCAGCATTTT. The encoded protein is CASSPSGTWAQHF.